These T cell receptor beta chains were read from a single sample in a study of blood T cell repertoires in COVID-19. The data were produced by immunoSEQ multiplex PCR, yet TCRdb's version contains in-frame clones alone and is incomplete. The sample has roughly 92,000 clones, around 89% seen once. Sample: peripheral blood. These TCRs come from a woman over 75 with active or convalescent COVID-19. Both conserved end residues are part of each CDR3. Each record gives: V gene, CDR3 protein.

TRBV5-4,CASSLSLAGSGEQYF
TRBV27,CASSFSSGAYEQYF
TRBV27,CASSRGGSQETQYF
TRBV2,CASSVTGGEKLFF
TRBV6-5,CASRTGLAPTYEQYF
TRBV20-1,CSASGLAGAPYEQYF
TRBV7-2,CASSLNYEQYF
TRBV5-1,CASSFRDRGNTEAFF
TRBV2,CASSELGTSGSWYF
TRBV7-2,CASSPQGTSYEQYF
TRBV29-1,CSVEQPSGSTYEQFF
TRBV20-1,CSASLTRLGNEQFF
TRBV19,CASSIGTGGGYEQYF
TRBV9,CASSKDRPGQTYEQYF
TRBV6-5,CASRAGIGYTF
TRBV19,CASSIRGHNEKLFF
TRBV7-9,CASSPGFGGTSGSLDEQYF
TRBV3-1/TRBV3-2,CASSHGGRAETQYF
TRBV5-5,CASSLETGQVELPPNQPQHF
TRBV12-3/TRBV12-4,CASSFGGQPQHF
TRBV6-2/TRBV6-3,CASSYSSASTDTQYF
TRBV9,CASSVTNSGNTGELFF